This TCR beta chain was found in a study of control samples from healthy donors and cancer patients (TCRdb year 2020). From the cysteine through the phenylalanine, the CDR3 covers 16 amino acids. The entry retains the CDR3 DNA only, 48 bases that are in frame from base 1. According to the germline V gene, CDR1 reads MNHNS and CDR2 reads SASEGT. V is clipped by 1 base and J by 4 bases, and the sequence between their germline boundaries is 16 bases long. Library generation was performed with the immunoSEQ multiplex PCR assay. Entries here come from immuneACCESS through TCRdb and include only in-frame sequences with V and J called. Some clones fail to appear in such tables; in the studies checked, an unresolved V gene covers under half of the shortfall, and the cause of the remainder is unknown. Recorded for this sample are about 250,000 clones; over 75% of them occurred a single time. The ten largest clones represent about an eighth of the sample.

This clone was found once. It lacks a known antigen. No base quality values were provided; no much bigger clone lies one nucleotide off. The sequencing input was PBMCs. This receptor was identified in a woman in her sixties with lung cancer. In this chain, TRBV6-1 is recombined with TRBJ1-2; TRBD1 might be the D gene, on 5 matching bases. CDR3 reads: CASSEDGDPSSYGYTF. The DNA is as follows: TGTGCCAGCAGTGAAGACGGGGACCCCTCTTCCTATGGCTACACCTTC.